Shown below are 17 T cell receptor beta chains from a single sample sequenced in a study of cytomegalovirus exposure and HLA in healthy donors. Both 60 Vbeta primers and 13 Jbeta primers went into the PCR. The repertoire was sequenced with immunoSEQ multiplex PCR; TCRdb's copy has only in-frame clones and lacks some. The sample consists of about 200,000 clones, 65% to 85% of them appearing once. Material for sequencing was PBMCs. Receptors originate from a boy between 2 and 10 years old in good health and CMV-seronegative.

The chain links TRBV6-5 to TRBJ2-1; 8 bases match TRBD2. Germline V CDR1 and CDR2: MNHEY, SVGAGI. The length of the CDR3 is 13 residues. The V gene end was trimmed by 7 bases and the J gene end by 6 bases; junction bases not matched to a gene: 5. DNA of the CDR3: TGTGCCAGCACGGGGGGGACGGGCAATGAGCAGTTCTTC. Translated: CASTGGTGNEQFF.

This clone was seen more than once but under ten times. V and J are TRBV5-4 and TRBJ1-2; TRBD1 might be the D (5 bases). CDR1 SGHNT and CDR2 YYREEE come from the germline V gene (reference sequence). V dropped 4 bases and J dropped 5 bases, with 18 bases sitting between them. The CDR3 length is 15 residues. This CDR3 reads CASSQPTGTQYGYTF. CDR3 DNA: TGTGCCAGCAGCCAACCCACCGGGACTCAGTATGGCTACACCTTC.

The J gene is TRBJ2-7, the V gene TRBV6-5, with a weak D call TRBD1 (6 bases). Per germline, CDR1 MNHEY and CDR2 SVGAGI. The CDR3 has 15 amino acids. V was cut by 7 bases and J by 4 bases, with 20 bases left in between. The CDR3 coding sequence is TGTGCCAGCAAGGCCGAGCAGGGGCCCGTATACGAGCAGTACTTC. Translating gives CASKAEQGPVYEQYF.

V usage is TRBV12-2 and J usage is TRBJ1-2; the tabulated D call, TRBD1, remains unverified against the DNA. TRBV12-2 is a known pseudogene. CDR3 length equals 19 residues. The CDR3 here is CASRFLPPARPLTNYGYTF. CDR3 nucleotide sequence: TGTGCAAGTCGCTTTTTACCTCCCGCCAGGCCCTTAACTAACTATGGCTACACCTTC.

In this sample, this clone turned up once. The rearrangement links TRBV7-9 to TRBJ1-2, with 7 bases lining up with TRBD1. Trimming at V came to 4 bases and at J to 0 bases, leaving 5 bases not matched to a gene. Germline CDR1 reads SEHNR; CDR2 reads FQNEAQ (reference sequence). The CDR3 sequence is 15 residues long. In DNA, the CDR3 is TGTGCCAGCAGCTCCTGGACAGGAGCTAACTATGGCTACACCTTC. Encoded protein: CASSSWTGANYGYTF.

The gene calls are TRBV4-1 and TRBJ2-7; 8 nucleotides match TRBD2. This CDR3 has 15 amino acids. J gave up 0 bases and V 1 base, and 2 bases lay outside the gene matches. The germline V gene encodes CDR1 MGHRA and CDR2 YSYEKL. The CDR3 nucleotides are TGCGCCAGCAGCCAAGCGGGGGGGCCCTCCTACGAGCAGTACTTC. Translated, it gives CASSQAGGPSYEQYF.

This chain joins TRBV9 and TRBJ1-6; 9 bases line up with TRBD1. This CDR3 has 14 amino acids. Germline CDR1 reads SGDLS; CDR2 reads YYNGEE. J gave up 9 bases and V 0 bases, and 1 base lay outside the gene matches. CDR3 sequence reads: CASSVGTGVSPLHF. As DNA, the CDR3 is TGTGCCAGCAGCGTAGGGACAGGGGTTTCACCCCTCCACTTT.

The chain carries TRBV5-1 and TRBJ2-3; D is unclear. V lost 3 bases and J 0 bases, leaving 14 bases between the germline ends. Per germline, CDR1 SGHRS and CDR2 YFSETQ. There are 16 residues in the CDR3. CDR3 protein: CASSSPLGRSTDTQYF. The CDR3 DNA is TGCGCCAGCAGCTCCCCTCTCGGCAGGAGCACAGATACGCAGTATTTT.

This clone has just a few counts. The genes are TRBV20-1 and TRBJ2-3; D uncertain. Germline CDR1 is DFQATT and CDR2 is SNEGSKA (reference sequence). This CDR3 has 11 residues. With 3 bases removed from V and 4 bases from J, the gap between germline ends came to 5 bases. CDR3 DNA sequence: TGCAGTGCTAGGGCCTCAGATACGCAGTATTTT. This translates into CSARASDTQYF.

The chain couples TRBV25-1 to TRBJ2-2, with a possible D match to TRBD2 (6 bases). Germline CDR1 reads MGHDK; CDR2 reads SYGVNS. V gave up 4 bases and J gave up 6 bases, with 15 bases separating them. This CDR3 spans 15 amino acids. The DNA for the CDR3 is TGTGCCAGCAGTGGATTCGGGGCGGGGTCCGGGGAGCTGTTTTTT. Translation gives CASSGFGAGSGELFF.

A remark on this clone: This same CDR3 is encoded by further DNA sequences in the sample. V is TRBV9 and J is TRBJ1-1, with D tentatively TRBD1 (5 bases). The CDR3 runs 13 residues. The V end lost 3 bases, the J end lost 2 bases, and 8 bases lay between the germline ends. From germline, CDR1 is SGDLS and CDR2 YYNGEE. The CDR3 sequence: CASSAGGNTEAFF. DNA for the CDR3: TGTGCCAGCAGCGCCGGGGGAAACACTGAAGCTTTCTTT.

The CDR3 sequence is CASSPRGGGDRVYEQYF. The CDR3 DNA reads TGTGCCAGCAGCCCTAGGGGGGGTGGGGACAGGGTGTACGAGCAGTACTTC. The chain links TRBV7-8 to TRBJ2-5, with 9 bases fitting TRBD1. The J call is doubtful: the DNA matches TRBJ2-7 better. The CDR3 spans 17 residues. CDR1 SGHVS and CDR2 FQNEAQ come from the germline V gene.

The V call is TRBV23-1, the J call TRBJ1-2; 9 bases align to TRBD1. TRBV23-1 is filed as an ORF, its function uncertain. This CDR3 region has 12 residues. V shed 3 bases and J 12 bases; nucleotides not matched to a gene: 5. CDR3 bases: TGCGCCAGCAGTCACGGGACAGGGAGCAACACCTTC. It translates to CASSHGTGSNTF.

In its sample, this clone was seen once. The chain's CDR3 is CANQIMGGGYNEQYF. For the CDR3, the DNA is TGCGCCAACCAAATCATGGGAGGGGGGTATAACGAGCAGTACTTC. The rearrangement links TRBV5-1 to TRBJ2-7; D might be TRBD2 (7 bases). The germline gives CDR1 SGHRS, CDR2 YFSETQ. V shed 9 bases and J shed 5 bases, with 24 bases lying between them. The CDR3 runs to 15 residues.

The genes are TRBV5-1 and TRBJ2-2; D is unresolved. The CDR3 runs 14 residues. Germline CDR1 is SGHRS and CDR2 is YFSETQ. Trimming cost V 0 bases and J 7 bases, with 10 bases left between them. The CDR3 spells CASSLDTSNGELFF. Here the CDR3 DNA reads TGCGCCAGCAGCTTGGACACCTCGAACGGGGAGCTGTTTTTT.

CDR3: CASSFGTGEQPQHF. The CDR3 nucleotides are TGTGCCAGCAGCTTCGGGACAGGGGAACAGCCCCAGCATTTT. V gene TRBV5-8 combines with J gene TRBJ1-5; 10 bases agree with TRBD1. Germline loops: CDR1 SGHTS, CDR2 YDEGEE. Trimming removed 2 bases from V and 7 bases from J; junction bases left unmatched: 3. The CDR3 consists of 14 residues. Full variable domain (missing parts from reference TRBV5-8 and TRBJ1-5): EAGVTQSPTHLIKTRGQQATLRCSPISGHTSVYWYQQALGLGLQFLLWYDEGEERNRGNFPPRFSGRQFPNYSSELNVNALELEDSALYLCASSFGTGEQPQHFGDGTRLSIL.

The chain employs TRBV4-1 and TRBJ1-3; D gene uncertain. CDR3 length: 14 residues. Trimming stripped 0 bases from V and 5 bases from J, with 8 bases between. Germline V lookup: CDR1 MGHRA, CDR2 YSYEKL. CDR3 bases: TGCGCCAGCAGCCAAGATCTGGCCCGAAACACCATATATTTT. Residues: CASSQDLARNTIYF.